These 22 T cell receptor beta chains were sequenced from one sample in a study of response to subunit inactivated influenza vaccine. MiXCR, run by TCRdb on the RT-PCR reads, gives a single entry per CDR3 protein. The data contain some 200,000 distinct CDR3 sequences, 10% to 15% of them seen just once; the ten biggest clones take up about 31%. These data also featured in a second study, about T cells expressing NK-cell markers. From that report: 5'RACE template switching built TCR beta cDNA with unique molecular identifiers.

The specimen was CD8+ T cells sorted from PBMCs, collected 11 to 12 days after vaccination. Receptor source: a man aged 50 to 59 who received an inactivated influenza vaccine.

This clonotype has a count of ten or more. In DNA form, the CDR3 reads TGCAGCGTTGACTGGGCTAGCGGGGGCCAAGAGACCCAGTACTTC. Translation: CSVDWASGGQETQYF. The chain carries TRBV29-1 and TRBJ2-5; 10 nucleotides match TRBD2. CDR3 length: 15 residues. V dropped 3 bases and J dropped 1; count of bases not matched to a gene: 5. The germline gives CDR1 SQVTM, CDR2 ANQGSEA.

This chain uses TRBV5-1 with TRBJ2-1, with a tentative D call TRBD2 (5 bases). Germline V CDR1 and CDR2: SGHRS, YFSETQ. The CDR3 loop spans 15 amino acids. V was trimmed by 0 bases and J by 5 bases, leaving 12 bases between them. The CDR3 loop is CASSLAGLANNEQFF. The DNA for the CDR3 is TGCGCCAGCAGCTTGGCGGGCCTAGCTAACAATGAGCAGTTCTTC.

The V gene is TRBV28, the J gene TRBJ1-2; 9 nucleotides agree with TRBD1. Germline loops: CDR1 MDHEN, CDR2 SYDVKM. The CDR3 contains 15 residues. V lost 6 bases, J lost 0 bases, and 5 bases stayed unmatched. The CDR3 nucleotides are TGTGCCAGCAGCTATACAGGGGGCTCTAACTATGGCTACACCTTC. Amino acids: CASSYTGGSNYGYTF.

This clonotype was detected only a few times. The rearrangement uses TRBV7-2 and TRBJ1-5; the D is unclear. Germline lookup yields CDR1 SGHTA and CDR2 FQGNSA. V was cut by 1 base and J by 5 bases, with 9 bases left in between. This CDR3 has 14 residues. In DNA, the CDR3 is TGTGCCAGCAGCTTAGGGTATCGAGATCAGCCCCAGCATTTT. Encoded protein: CASSLGYRDQPQHF.

CDR3 region: CASSKQGSTDTQYF. CDR3 nucleotides: TGTGCCAGCAGTAAACAGGGGAGCACAGATACGCAGTATTTT. The chain uses TRBV7-9 and TRBJ2-3; 7 positions match TRBD1. CDR1 is SEHNR and CDR2 is FQNEAQ in the germline V gene (reference sequence). The length of the CDR3 is 14 residues. V lost 6 bases to trimming and J lost 0 bases; unmatched junction nucleotides: 3.

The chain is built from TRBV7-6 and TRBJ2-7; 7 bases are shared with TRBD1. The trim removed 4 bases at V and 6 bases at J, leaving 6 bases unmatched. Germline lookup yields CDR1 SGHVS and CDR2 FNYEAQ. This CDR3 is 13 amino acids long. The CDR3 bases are TGTGCCAGCAGCTCCCGACAGGGTTTCGAGCAGTACTTC. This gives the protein CASSSRQGFEQYF.

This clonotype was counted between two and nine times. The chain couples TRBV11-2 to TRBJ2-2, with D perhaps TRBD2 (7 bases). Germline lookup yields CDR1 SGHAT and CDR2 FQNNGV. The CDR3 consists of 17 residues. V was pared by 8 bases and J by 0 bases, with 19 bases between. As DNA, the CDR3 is TGTGCCAGCTCCCCTCGGCGGGGGACATCGAACACCGGGGAGCTGTTTTTT. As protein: CASSPRRGTSNTGELFF. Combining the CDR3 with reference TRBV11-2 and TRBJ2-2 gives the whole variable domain EAGVAQSPRYKIIEKRQSVAFWCNPISGHATLYWYQQILGQGPKLLIQFQNNGVVDDSQLPKDRFSAERLKGVDSTLKIQPAKLEDSAVYLCASSPRRGTSNTGELFFGEGSRLTVL.

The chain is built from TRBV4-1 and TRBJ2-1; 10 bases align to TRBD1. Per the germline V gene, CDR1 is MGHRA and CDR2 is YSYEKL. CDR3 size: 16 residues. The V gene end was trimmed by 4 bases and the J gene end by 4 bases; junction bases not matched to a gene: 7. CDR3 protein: CASSPEAGQGYNEQFF. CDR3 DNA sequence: TGCGCCAGCAGCCCTGAAGCGGGACAGGGGTACAATGAGCAGTTCTTC.

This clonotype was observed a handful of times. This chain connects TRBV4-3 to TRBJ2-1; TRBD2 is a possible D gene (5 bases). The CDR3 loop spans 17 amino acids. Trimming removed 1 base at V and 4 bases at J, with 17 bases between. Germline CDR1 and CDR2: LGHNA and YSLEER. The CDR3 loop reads CASSQGQWEWGYNEQFF. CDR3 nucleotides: TGCGCCAGCAGCCAAGGGCAATGGGAGTGGGGATACAATGAGCAGTTCTTC.

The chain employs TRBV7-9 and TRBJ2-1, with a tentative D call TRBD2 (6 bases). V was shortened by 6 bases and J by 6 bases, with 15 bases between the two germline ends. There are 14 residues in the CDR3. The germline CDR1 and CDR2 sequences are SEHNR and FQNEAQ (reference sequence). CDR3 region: CASSWGGRVNEQFF. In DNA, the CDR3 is TGTGCCAGCAGTTGGGGAGGCAGGGTCAATGAGCAGTTCTTC.

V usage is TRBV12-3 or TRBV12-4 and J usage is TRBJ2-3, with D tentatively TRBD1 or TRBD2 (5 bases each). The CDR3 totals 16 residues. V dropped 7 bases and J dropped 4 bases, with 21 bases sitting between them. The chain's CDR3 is CASTSLRDPSPDTQYF. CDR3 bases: TGTGCCAGCACCTCACTCCGGGACCCCTCACCAGATACGCAGTATTTT.

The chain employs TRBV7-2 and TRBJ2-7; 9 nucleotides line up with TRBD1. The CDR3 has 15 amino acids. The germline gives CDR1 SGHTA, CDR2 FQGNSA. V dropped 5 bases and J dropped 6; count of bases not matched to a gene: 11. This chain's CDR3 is CASSLEGTGRAEQYF. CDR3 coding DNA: TGTGCCAGCAGCCTTGAGGGGACAGGGAGGGCCGAGCAGTACTTC. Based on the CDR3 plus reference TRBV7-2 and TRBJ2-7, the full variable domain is GAGVSQSPSNKVTEKGKDVELRCDPISGHTALYWYRQSLGQGLEFLIYFQGNSAPDKSGLPSDRFSAERTGGSVSTLTIQRTQQEDSAVYLCASSLEGTGRAEQYFGPGTRLTVT.

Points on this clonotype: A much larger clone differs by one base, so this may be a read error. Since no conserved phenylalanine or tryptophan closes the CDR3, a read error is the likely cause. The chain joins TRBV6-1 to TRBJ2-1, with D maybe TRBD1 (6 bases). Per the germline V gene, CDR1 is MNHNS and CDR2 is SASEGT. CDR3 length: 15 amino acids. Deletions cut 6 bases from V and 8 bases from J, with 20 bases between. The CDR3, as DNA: TGTGCCAGCAGAAGCAGGGGACCCGGGTTCCATGAGCAGTTCATC. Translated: CASRSRGPGFHEQFI.

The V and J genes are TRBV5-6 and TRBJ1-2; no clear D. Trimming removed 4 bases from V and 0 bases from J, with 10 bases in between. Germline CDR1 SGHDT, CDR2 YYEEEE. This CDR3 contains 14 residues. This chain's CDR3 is CASSAGGTNYGYTF. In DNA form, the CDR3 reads TGTGCCAGCAGCGCAGGAGGAACTAACTATGGCTACACCTTC.

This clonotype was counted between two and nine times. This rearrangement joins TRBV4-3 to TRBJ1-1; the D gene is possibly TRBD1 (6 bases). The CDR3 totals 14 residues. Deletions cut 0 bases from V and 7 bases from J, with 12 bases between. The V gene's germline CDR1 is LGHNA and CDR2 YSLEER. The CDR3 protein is CASSQDRGHHEAFF. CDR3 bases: TGCGCCAGCAGCCAAGATAGGGGACACCATGAAGCTTTCTTT.

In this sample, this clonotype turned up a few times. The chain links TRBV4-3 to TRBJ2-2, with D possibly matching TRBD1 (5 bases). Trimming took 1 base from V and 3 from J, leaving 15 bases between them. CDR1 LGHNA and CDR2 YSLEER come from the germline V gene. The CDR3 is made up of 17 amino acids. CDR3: CASSQVLGVGHTGELFF. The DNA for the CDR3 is TGCGCCAGCAGCCAAGTATTAGGGGTCGGGCACACCGGGGAGCTGTTTTTT.

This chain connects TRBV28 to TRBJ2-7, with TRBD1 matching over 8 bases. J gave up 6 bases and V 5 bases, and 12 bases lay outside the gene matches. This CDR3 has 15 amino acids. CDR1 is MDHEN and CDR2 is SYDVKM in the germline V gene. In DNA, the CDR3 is TGTGCCAGCAGTCCCCGGGCAGGGGGCTTGGTCGAGCAGTACTTC. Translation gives CASSPRAGGLVEQYF. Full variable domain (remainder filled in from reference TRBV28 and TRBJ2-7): DVKVTQSSRYLVKRTGEKVFLECVQDMDHENMFWYRQDPGLGLRLIYFSYDVKMKEKGDIPEGYSVSREKKERFSLILESASTNQTSMYLCASSPRAGGLVEQYFGPGTRLTVT.

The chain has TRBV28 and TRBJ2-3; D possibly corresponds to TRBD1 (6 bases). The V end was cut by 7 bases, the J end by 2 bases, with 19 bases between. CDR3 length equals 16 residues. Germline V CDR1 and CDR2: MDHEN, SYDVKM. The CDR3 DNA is TGTGCCAGCACCCCCCTCGAGGACAGCCTCACAGATACGCAGTATTTT. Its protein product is CASTPLEDSLTDTQYF.

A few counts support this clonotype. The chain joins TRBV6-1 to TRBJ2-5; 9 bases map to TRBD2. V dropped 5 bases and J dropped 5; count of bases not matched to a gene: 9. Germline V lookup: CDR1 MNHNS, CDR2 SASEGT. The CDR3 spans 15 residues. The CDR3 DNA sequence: TGTGCCAGCAGTCGACTAGCGGACACAGGCGAGACCCAGTACTTC. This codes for CASSRLADTGETQYF.

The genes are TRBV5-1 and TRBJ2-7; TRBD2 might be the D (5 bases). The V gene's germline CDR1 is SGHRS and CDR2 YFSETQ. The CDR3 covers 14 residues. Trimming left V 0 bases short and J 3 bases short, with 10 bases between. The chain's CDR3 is CASSLVEGVYEQYF. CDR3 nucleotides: TGCGCCAGCAGCTTGGTAGAGGGCGTCTACGAGCAGTACTTC.

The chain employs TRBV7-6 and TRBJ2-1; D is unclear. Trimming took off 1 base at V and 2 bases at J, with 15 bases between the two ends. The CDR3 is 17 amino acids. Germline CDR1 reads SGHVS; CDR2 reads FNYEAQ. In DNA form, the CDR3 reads TGTGCCAGCAGCTTAGGCGTAACGATTCCCCCCTACAATGAGCAGTTCTTC. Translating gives CASSLGVTIPPYNEQFF.

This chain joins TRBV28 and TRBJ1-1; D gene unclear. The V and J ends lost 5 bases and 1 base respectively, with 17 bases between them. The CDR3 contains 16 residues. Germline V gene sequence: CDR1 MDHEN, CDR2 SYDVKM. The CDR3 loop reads CASSPYDTVPNTEAFF. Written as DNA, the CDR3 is TGTGCCAGCAGTCCCTACGATACAGTCCCGAACACTGAAGCTTTCTTT.